The 13 T cell receptor beta chains given below trace back to one sample, sequenced in a study of long-term antiretroviral therapy in people with HIV. Researchers report immunoSEQ v3.0 was run at survey level. Assay used: immunoSEQ multiplex PCR; TCRdb lists only in-frame clones, some missing. The table has roughly 17,000 clones, 85% to 95% seen once; the top ten hold roughly 1.5%. Source: unsorted PBMCs, taken 10 to 12 years after starting antiretroviral therapy. These receptors all stem from a man under 40 with HIV.

The CDR3 sequence: CASSHWTGGFNEQFF. CDR3 DNA: TGTGCCAGCAGCCATTGGACAGGGGGTTTCAATGAGCAGTTCTTC. The V call is TRBV6-5, the J call TRBJ2-1, with 10 bases identical to TRBD1. Trimming removed 6 bases from V and 6 bases from J; junction bases left unmatched: 8. Germline-derived CDR1 and CDR2 are MNHEY and SVGAGI. The CDR3 loop spans 15 amino acids.

This chain uses TRBV18 with TRBJ2-6; the D gene is possibly TRBD1 (5 bases). Germline V gene sequence: CDR1 KGHSH, CDR2 LQKENI. The CDR3 loop spans 19 amino acids. The V and J ends lost 2 bases and 0 bases respectively, with 17 bases between them. The CDR3 DNA sequence: TGTGCCAGCTCACCAAGGCAGGGCGTATGGGACTCTGGGGCCAACGTCCTGACTTTC. This sequence encodes CASSPRQGVWDSGANVLTF.

This chain joins TRBV7-8 and TRBJ2-1; TRBD2 matches at 7 bases. The trim removed 9 bases at V and 6 bases at J, leaving 17 bases unmatched. Germline V gene sequence: CDR1 SGHVS, CDR2 FQNEAQ. The CDR3 is 16 residues long. CDR3 amino acids: CASQRGFLLPPNEQFF. CDR3 coding DNA: TGTGCCAGTCAGCGGGGCTTCCTACTTCCTCCCAATGAGCAGTTCTTC.

The CDR3 reads CASSAGEVEAFF. In DNA form, the CDR3 reads TGTGCCAGCAGCGCCGGGGAGGTTGAAGCTTTCTTT. J is TRBJ1-1 and V is TRBV5-6, with D hard to call. Trimming pared 4 bases from V and 7 bases from J, leaving 11 bases between. CDR1 SGHDT and CDR2 YYEEEE come from the germline V gene. The CDR3 runs to 12 residues.

The gene calls are TRBV1 and TRBJ2-6; the table calls TRBD1, which could not be checked here. TRBV1 is assigned pseudogene status. The CDR3 contains 19 residues. CDR3 sequence reads: CTSRQSGLCAQSRANVLTF. As DNA, the CDR3 is TGCACCAGCAGACAGAGTGGTTTGTGTGCACAAAGTCGGGCCAACGTCCTGACTTTC.

The CDR3 DNA sequence: TGTGCCAGCAGCTCAGGGGGCCAGGGCTACACCTTC. It yields the protein CASSSGGQGYTF. This sequence joins TRBV7-3 and TRBJ1-2; 8 nucleotides match TRBD1. Germline lookup yields CDR1 SGHTA and CDR2 FQGTGA. The CDR3 is 12 amino acids. V shed 4 bases and J 8 bases; nucleotides not matched to a gene: 3.

The chain employs TRBV18 and TRBJ1-5, with D perhaps TRBD1 (6 bases). The germline V gene encodes CDR1 KGHSH and CDR2 LQKENI. The CDR3 contains 14 residues. Trimming took 3 bases from V and 8 from J, leaving 14 bases between them. CDR3 DNA sequence: TGTGCCAGCTCACCGGGGCAGGGGAAGGAGCCCCAGCATTTT. This codes for CASSPGQGKEPQHF.

The chain uses TRBV5-1 and TRBJ2-1; 8 nucleotides align to TRBD2. The CDR3 consists of 17 residues. Trimming at V came to 0 bases and at J to 7 bases, leaving 12 bases not matched to a gene. The germline CDR1 and CDR2 sequences are SGHRS and YFSETQ. The CDR3 DNA is TGCGCCAGCAGCTTGGCCTCCGAGGCGGGGGGCCGGAATGAGCAGTTCTTC. Amino acids: CASSLASEAGGRNEQFF.

This clone came up once. The chain recombines TRBV28 with TRBJ2-5; D may be TRBD2 (6 bases). Germline CDR1 reads MDHEN; CDR2 reads SYDVKM. The CDR3 length is 13 residues. V was cut by 3 bases and J by 4 bases, with 9 bases left in between. The CDR3 DNA reads as TGTGCCAGCAGTTTCGGAGGGTTAGAGACCCAGTACTTC. It yields the protein CASSFGGLETQYF.

The chain has TRBV2 and TRBJ1-5, with D possibly matching TRBD1 (5 bases). The CDR3 runs to 12 residues. Germline-derived CDR1 and CDR2 are SNHLY and FYNNEI. Trimming cost V 6 bases and J 5 bases, with 8 bases left between them. The CDR3 loop is CASSPRDQPQHF. In nucleotides, the CDR3 is TGTGCCAGCAGCCCCAGGGATCAGCCCCAGCATTTT.

The V gene is TRBV6-6, the J gene TRBJ1-6; D gene ambiguous. Trimming cost V 2 bases and J 0 bases, with 2 bases left between them. The CDR3 sequence is 14 residues long. The germline V gene has CDR1 MNHNY and CDR2 SVGAGI (reference sequence). The CDR3 nucleotides are TGTGCCAGCAGTTACAGCTCCTATAATTCACCCCTCCACTTT. This translates into CASSYSSYNSPLHF.

V usage is TRBV9 and J usage is TRBJ2-3; D gene unclear. Between the trimmed V and J ends, which lost 2 bases and 4 bases, there was a span of 11 bases. CDR1 is SGDLS, CDR2 YYNGEE, per germline. CDR3 length equals 14 residues. Written as DNA, the CDR3 is TGTGCCAGCAGCGTCCGTGAAGTCCCAGATACGCAGTATTTT. Translation gives CASSVREVPDTQYF.

The chain links TRBV19 to TRBJ1-5; D is unclear. The CDR3 sequence is 13 residues long. Trimming pared 7 bases from V and 9 bases from J, leaving 16 bases between. The germline V gene encodes CDR1 LNHDA and CDR2 SQIVND (reference sequence). CDR3 DNA: TGTGCCAGTACCATCACGGGGTGGGGGCCCCAGCATTTT. Protein: CASTITGWGPQHF.